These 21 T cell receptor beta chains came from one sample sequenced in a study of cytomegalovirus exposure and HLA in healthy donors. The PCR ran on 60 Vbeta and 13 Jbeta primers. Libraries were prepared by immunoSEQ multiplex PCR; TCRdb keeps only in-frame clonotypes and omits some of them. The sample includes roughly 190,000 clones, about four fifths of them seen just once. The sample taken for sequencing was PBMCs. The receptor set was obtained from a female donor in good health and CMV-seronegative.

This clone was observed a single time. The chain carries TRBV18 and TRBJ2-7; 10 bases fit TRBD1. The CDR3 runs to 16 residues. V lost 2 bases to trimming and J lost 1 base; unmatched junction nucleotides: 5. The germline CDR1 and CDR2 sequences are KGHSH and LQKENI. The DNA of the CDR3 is TGTGCCAGCTCACCATGGACAGGGGGTCTTTCCTACGAGCAGTACTTC. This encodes CASSPWTGGLSYEQYF.

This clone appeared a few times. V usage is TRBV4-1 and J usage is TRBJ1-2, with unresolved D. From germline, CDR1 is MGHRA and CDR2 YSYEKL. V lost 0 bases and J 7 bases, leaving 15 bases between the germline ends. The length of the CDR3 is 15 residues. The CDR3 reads CASSQEVNAARGYTF. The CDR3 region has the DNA TGCGCCAGCAGCCAAGAGGTCAACGCTGCGCGTGGCTACACCTTC.

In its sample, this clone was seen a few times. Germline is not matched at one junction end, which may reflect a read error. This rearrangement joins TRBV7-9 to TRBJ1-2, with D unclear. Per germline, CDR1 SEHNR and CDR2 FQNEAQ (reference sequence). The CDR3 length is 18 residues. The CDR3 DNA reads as TGTTCCAGCAGCCCCAGCGTCTCCATGGAGGCGGCGGGCTATGGCTACACCTTC. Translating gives CSSSPSVSMEAAGYGYTF.

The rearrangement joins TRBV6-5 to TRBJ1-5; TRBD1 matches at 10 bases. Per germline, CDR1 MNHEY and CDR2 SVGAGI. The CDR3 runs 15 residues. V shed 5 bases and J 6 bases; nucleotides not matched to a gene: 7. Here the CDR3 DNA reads TGTGCCAGCAGTAGAAGACAGGGGGCGGGTCAGCCCCAGCATTTT. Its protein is CASSRRQGAGQPQHF.

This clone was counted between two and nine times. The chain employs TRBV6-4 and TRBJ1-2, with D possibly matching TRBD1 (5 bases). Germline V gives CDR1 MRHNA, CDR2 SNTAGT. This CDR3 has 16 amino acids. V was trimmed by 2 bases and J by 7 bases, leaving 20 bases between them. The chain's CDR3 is CASSDLYQGTYLGYTF. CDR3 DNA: TGTGCCAGCAGTGACCTCTATCAGGGAACTTATCTTGGCTACACCTTC.

CDR3 region: CASSYLGEATDTQYF. DNA for the CDR3: TGTGCCAGCAGTTACTTAGGTGAGGCCACAGATACGCAGTATTTT. V is TRBV6-5 and J is TRBJ2-3; D ambiguous. Germline CDR1 is MNHEY and CDR2 is SVGAGI. The germline V and J ends were trimmed by 1 base and 2 bases, with 10 bases remaining between them. The CDR3 contains 15 residues.

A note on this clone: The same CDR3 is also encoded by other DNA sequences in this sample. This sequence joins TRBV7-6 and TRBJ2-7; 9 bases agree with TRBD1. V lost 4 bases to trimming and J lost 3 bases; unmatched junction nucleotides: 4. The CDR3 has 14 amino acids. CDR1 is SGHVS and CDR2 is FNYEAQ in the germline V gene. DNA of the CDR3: TGTGCCAGCAGCTCGGGACAGGGTGTCTACGAGCAGTACTTC. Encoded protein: CASSSGQGVYEQYF.

The CDR3 loop is CASSLGTSGGHQETQYF. Written as DNA, the CDR3 is TGTGCCAGCAGCTTAGGGACTAGCGGGGGTCACCAAGAGACCCAGTACTTC. The chain employs TRBV7-8 and TRBJ2-5; 13 nucleotides line up with TRBD2. The CDR3 consists of 17 residues. Germline V gene lookup returns CDR1 SGHVS and CDR2 FQNEAQ. The J segment lost 0 bases and the V segment lost 1 base, leaving 2 bases of the junction unmatched. Full variable domain (rest looked up from reference TRBV7-8 and TRBJ2-5): GAGVSQSPRYKVAKRGQDVALRCDPISGHVSLFWYQQALGQGPEFLTYFQNEAQLDKSGLPSDRFFAERPEGSVSTLKIQRTQQEDSAVYLCASSLGTSGGHQETQYFGPGTRLLVL.

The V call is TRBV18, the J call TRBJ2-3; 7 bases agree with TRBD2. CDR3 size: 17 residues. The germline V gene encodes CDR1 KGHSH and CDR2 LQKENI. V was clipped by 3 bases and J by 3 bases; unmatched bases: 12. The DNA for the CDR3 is TGTGCCAGCTCACCCATCGTCCCTAGCGGAGGGACAGATACGCAGTATTTT. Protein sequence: CASSPIVPSGGTDTQYF. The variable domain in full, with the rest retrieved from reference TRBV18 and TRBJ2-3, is NAGVMQNPRHLVRRRGQEARLRCSPMKGHSHVYWYRQLPEEGLKFMVYLQKENIIDESGMPKERFSAEFPKEGPSILRIQQVVRGDSAAYFCASSPIVPSGGTDTQYFGPGTRLTVL.

CDR3 protein: CASSPIGTSGEETQYF. The CDR3 DNA follows: TGTGCCAGCAGTCCCATCGGGACTAGCGGAGAAGAGACCCAGTACTTC. The chain is built from TRBV27 and TRBJ2-5; 11 bases agree with TRBD2. Trimming removed 5 bases from V and 3 bases from J; junction bases left unmatched: 8. Per the germline V gene, CDR1 is MNHEY and CDR2 is SMNVEV (reference sequence). This CDR3 region has 16 residues.

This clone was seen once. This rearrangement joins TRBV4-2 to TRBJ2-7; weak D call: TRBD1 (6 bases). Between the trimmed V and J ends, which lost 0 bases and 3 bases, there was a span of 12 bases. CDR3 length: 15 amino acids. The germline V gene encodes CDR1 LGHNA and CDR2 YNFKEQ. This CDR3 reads CASSQDRGGGYEQYF. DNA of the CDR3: TGTGCCAGCAGCCAAGACAGGGGCGGAGGCTACGAGCAGTACTTC.

DNA of the CDR3: TGTGCCAGTAGTACTACTTACAATGAGCAGTTCTTC. Encoded protein: CASSTTYNEQFF. V and J are TRBV19 and TRBJ2-1; no definite D call. The ends were cut back, 4 bases at V and 4 bases at J, with 5 bases in the middle. The germline V gene encodes CDR1 LNHDA and CDR2 SQIVND (reference sequence). The CDR3 is 12 residues long.

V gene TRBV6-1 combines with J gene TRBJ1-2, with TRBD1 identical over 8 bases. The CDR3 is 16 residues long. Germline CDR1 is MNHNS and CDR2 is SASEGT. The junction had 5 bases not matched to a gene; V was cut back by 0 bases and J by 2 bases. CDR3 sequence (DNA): TGTGCCAGCAGTGAAGCCCTGACAGGGGCCAACTATGGCTACACCTTC. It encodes CASSEALTGANYGYTF.

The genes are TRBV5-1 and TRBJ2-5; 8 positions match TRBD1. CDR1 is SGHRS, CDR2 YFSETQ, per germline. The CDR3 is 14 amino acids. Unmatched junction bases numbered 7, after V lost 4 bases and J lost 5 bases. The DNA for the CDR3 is TGCGCCAGCAGCCACGGACAGGGAATGGAGACCCAGTACTTC. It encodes CASSHGQGMETQYF.

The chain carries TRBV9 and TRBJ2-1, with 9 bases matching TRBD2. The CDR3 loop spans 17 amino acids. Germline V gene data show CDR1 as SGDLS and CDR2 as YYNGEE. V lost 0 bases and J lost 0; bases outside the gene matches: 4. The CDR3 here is CASSVAAGGPSYNEQFF. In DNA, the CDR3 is TGTGCCAGCAGCGTAGCAGCGGGGGGACCCTCCTACAATGAGCAGTTCTTC.

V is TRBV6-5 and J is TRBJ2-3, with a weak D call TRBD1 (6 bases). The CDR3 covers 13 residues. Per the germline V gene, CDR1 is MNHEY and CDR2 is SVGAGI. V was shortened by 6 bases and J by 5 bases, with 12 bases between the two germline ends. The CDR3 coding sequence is TGTGCCAGCAGGATACAGGGATTAGATACGCAGTATTTT. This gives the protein CASRIQGLDTQYF.

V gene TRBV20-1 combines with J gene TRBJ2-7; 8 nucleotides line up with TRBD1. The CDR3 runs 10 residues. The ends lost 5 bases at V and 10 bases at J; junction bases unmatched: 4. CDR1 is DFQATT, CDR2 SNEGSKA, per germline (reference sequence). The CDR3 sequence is CSAVQGAQYF. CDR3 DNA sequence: TGCAGTGCTGTTCAGGGGGCTCAGTACTTC.

The CDR3 DNA reads TGTGCCAGTAGTCCTCCCCGACAGTTCCTAGGAGATAATTCACCCCTCCACTTT. Translating it yields CASSPPRQFLGDNSPLHF. The rearrangement links TRBV19 to TRBJ1-6; D is perhaps TRBD1 (5 bases). Trimming took 5 bases from V and 5 from J, leaving 22 bases between them. Germline V gene sequence: CDR1 LNHDA, CDR2 SQIVND (reference sequence). The CDR3 totals 18 residues. Looking up the rest from reference TRBV19 and TRBJ1-6 gives the full variable domain: DGGITQSPKYLFRKEGQNVTLSCEQNLNHDAMYWYRQDPGQGLRLIYYSQIVNDFQKGDIAEGYSVSREKKESFPLTVTSAQKNPTAFYLCASSPPRQFLGDNSPLHFGNGTRLTVT.

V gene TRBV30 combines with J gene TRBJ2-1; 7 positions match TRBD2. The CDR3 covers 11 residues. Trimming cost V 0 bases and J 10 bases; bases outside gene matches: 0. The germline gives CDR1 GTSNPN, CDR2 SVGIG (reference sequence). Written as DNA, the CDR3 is TGTGCCTGGAGTGTACTAGCGGAGCAGTTCTTC. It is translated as CAWSVLAEQFF. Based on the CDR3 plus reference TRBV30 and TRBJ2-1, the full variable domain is SQTIHQWPATLVQPVGSPLSLECTVEGTSNPNLYWYRQAAGRGLQLLFYSVGIGQISSEVPQNLSASRPQDRQFILSSKKLLLSDSGFYLCAWSVLAEQFFGPGTRLTVL.

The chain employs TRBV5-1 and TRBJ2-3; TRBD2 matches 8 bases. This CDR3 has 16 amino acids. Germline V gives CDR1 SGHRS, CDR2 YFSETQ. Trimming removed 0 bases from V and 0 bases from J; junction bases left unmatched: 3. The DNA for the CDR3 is TGCGCCAGCAGCTTGGGTAGCGGGGCTAGCACAGATACGCAGTATTTT. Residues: CASSLGSGASTDTQYF.

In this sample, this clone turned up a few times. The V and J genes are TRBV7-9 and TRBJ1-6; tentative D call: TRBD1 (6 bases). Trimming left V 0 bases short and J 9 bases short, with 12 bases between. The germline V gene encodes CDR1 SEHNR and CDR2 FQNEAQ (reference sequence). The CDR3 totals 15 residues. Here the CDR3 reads CASSLAGTKISPLHF. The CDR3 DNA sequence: TGTGCCAGCAGCTTAGCGGGGACAAAGATTTCACCCCTCCACTTT.